The 5 T cell receptor beta chains below all came from one sample that was sequenced in a study of T cells in Graves' hyperthyroidism and ophthalmopathy. Amplified TCR beta CDR3 regions came from RNA transcripts. The HTBI set primed first-round TCR CDR3 RT-PCR. A single record per CDR3 protein comes from TCRdb applying MiXCR to the multiplex PCR reads. The top ten clones hold approximately 15% of a sample with more than 550,000 distinct CDR3 sequences, 18% of them seen once. The sample was blood. The receptor source for this set is a woman between 45 and 65 years old with Graves' hyperthyroidism that later progressed to Graves' ophthalmopathy.

This rearrangement joins TRBV10-3 to TRBJ2-5, with TRBD2 matching 7 bases. V dropped 0 bases and J dropped 4; count of bases not matched to a gene: 11. There are 17 residues in the CDR3. In germline, CDR1 is ENHRY, CDR2 SYGVKD. The CDR3 loop is CAISESVASGLIETQYF. The CDR3 DNA is TGTGCCATCAGTGAGTCAGTGGCTAGCGGACTAATAGAGACCCAGTACTTC.

V is TRBV14 and J is TRBJ2-5, with TRBD1 matching over 10 bases. The V and J ends lost 1 base and 8 bases, in that order; junction bases with no gene match: 4. The CDR3 has 14 residues. Germline-derived CDR1 and CDR2 are SGHDN and FVKESK. The CDR3 bases are TGTGCCAGCAGCCAAGCCGGGACAGGGGACACCCAGTACTTC. Protein product: CASSQAGTGDTQYF. The full variable domain, with the rest looked up from reference TRBV14 and TRBJ2-5, is EAGVTQFPSHSVIEKGQTVTLRCDPISGHDNLYWYRRVMGKEIKFLLHFVKESKQDESGMPNNRFLAERTGGTYSTLKVQPAELEDSGVYFCASSQAGTGDTQYFGPGTRLLVL.

This clonotype was seen ten or more times. V and J are TRBV12-3 or TRBV12-4 and TRBJ2-5, with TRBD2 matching over 14 bases. This CDR3 is built from 16 residues. V shed 6 bases, J shed 6 bases, and the junction held 9 bases outside the gene matches. The CDR3 DNA is TGTGCCAGCAGGATGACTAGCGGGGGGGCCGAGAAGACCCAGTACTTC. Translation: CASRMTSGGAEKTQYF.

The rearrangement links TRBV15 to TRBJ2-7; D call uncertain. The V gene lost 0 bases and the J gene lost 0 bases, with 12 bases spanning the gap. The germline V gene has CDR1 LNHNV and CDR2 YYDKDF (reference sequence). This CDR3 region has 16 residues. The CDR3: CATSREAGSSSYEQYF. CDR3 DNA sequence: TGTGCCACCAGCAGAGAGGCCGGGTCCAGCTCCTACGAGCAGTACTTC.

In this sample, this clonotype turned up a few times. This chain joins TRBV20-1 and TRBJ1-6; D possibly corresponds to TRBD1 (5 bases). Per germline, CDR1 DFQATT and CDR2 SNEGSKA (reference sequence). This CDR3 contains 14 residues. V shed 2 bases and J shed 10 bases, with 15 bases lying between them. The CDR3 sequence is CSARLRGKGSPLHF. CDR3 sequence (DNA): TGCAGTGCTAGATTGCGGGGGAAGGGATCACCCCTCCACTTT.